This T cell receptor (beta chain) derives from a study of vaccination and CD4 T cells after COVID-19. Treatment denoted: roughly 10-day PBMC culture with coronavirus spike peptide pools or control peptides (ViraFEST assay). Per well, about 2.2 million PBMCs were cultured in the presence of around 9.4 IU/ml IL-2 and approximately 10 ug/ml peptide pools. CDR1 and CDR2 (germline): MNHNS, SASEGT. V was shortened by 11 bases and J by 0 bases, with 14 bases between the two germline ends. The CDR3 sequence is 14 residues long. About this clonotype itself: The antigen remains unidentified.

The Oncomine TCR Beta short-read assay sequenced DNA from cultured CD4+ T cells. One entry per CDR3 protein, called by TCRdb with MiXCR from the PCR reads. The table lists 22,000 or so distinct CDR3 sequences, around a third of them singletons. General study results and limits: Within convalescent individuals, 304 out of 307 vaccine-specific clones proved to be spike mono-reactive.

The specimen was cultured CD4+ T cells from blood. The sequence was collected from a human donor with COVID-19. V usage is TRBV6-1 and J usage is TRBJ1-5; D unresolved. The CDR3 region has the DNA TGTGCCCACTCATCCAGCGGTAGCAATCAGCCCCAGCATTTT. This translates into CAHSSSGSNQPQHF.